The 24 T cell receptor beta chains below were found in one sample sequenced in a study of CD8 T cells in ankylosing spondylitis. TCRdb re-called the 5' RACE reads with MiXCR, one entry per CDR3 protein. Of under 300,000 distinct CDR3 sequences listed, approximately 9% are singletons. The sample consisted of blood, either unsorted or a sorted T cell fraction (not recorded which). These receptors all come from a male donor with ankylosing spondylitis or in good health (not recorded which).

This clonotype has ten or more counts. The chain couples TRBV7-3 to TRBJ2-3; no clear D. V was cut by 4 bases and J by 4 bases, with 24 bases left in between. CDR1 is SGHTA and CDR2 is FQGTGA in the germline V gene. The CDR3 covers 18 residues. The CDR3 loop reads CASSSDVLGIESADTQYF. CDR3 DNA sequence: TGTGCCAGCAGCTCTGACGTTTTAGGTATTGAGTCGGCAGATACGCAGTATTTT.

This clonotype occurred many times. This sequence joins TRBV10-3 and TRBJ2-7, with 10 bases that match TRBD2. J gave up 4 bases and V 5 bases, and 5 bases lay outside the gene matches. Germline V gene data show CDR1 as ENHRY and CDR2 as SYGVKD. The length of the CDR3 is 14 residues. The CDR3 bases are TGTGCCATCAGTCCCGGGACTAGCGCTTACGAGCAGTACTTC. Protein: CAISPGTSAYEQYF.

This clonotype has only one observation. A much larger clone sits a single nucleotide away, making a read error possible. V is TRBV6-1 and J is TRBJ2-2; D is possibly TRBD1 or TRBD2 (6 bases each). The V and J ends lost 11 bases and 7 bases respectively, with 23 bases between them. There are 15 residues in the CDR3. Germline loops: CDR1 MNHNS, CDR2 SASEGT. DNA for the CDR3: TGTGCCGCCAACTACGTATGGGGGGCTAGCGGGGAGCTGTTTTTT. Protein: CAANYVWGASGELFF.

This clonotype was seen ten or more times. This chain uses TRBV20-1 with TRBJ1-2; D remains unclear. Looked up from germline, CDR1 is DFQATT and CDR2 is SNEGSKA (reference sequence). The CDR3 covers 13 residues. The ends were cut back, 5 bases at V and 0 bases at J, with 10 bases in the middle. The CDR3 here is CSAARSTNYGYTF. DNA for the CDR3: TGCAGTGCTGCAAGGAGTACTAACTATGGCTACACCTTC.

This clonotype has at least ten counts. The V and J genes are TRBV4-2 and TRBJ2-1; a possible D gene is TRBD2 (7 bases). The CDR3 has 17 residues. Trimming removed 0 bases at V and 7 bases at J, with 19 bases between. CDR1 and CDR2 (germline): LGHNA, YNFKEQ. The DNA for the CDR3 is TGTGCCAGCAGCCAAGAAGGCGTGGGGGGGCTCGGGAATGAGCAGTTCTTC. It codes for CASSQEGVGGLGNEQFF.

This clonotype was observed a few times. This chain's CDR3 is CASSKPGQAKNIQYF. Written as DNA, the CDR3 is TGTGCCAGCAGCAAACCGGGACAGGCCAAAAACATTCAGTACTTC. J is TRBJ2-4 and V is TRBV7-2; 7 bases line up with TRBD1. There are 15 residues in the CDR3. CDR1 and CDR2 from the germline V gene are SGHTA and FQGNSA. The junction had 5 bases not matched to a gene; V was cut back by 5 bases and J by 1 base.

This clonotype was detected ten times or more. The CDR3 DNA reads TGTGCCGCCCGGGACAGGGGGCGAGAGACCCAGTACTTC. It is translated as CAARDRGRETQYF. The genes are TRBV25-1 and TRBJ2-5; 12 bases are shared with TRBD1. Trimming at V came to 11 bases and at J to 4 bases, leaving 5 bases not matched to a gene. Per germline, CDR1 MGHDK and CDR2 SYGVNS. This CDR3 contains 13 residues.

This clonotype occurred many times. The chain has TRBV28 and TRBJ2-7, with 14 positions matching TRBD2. V dropped 3 bases and J dropped 7; count of bases not matched to a gene: 2. This CDR3 spans 14 amino acids. CDR1 and CDR2 (germline): MDHEN, SYDVKM. The CDR3 is CASSLGLAGVEQYF. In DNA, the CDR3 is TGTGCCAGCAGTTTGGGACTAGCGGGAGTTGAGCAGTACTTC.

This clonotype was observed many times. The CDR3 loop reads CAWARGTEAFF. CDR3 nucleotides: TGTGCCTGGGCCAGGGGTACTGAAGCTTTCTTT. V is TRBV30 and J is TRBJ1-1, with a tentative D call TRBD1 (6 bases). V lost 5 bases, J lost 5 bases, and 9 bases lay in between. The CDR3 runs to 11 residues. Germline V CDR1 and CDR2: GTSNPN, SVGIG (reference sequence). The whole variable domain, filled in from reference TRBV30 and TRBJ1-1, reads SQTIHQWPATLVQPVGSPLSLECTVEGTSNPNLYWYRQAAGRGLQLLFYSVGIGQISSEVPQNLSASRPQDRQFILSSKKLLLSDSGFYLCAWARGTEAFFGQGTRLTVV.

This clonotype was seen more than once but under ten times. The gene calls are TRBV15 and TRBJ1-1; D is unclear. The germline CDR1 and CDR2 sequences are LNHNV and YYDKDF (reference sequence). Trimming cost V 1 base and J 0 bases, with 9 bases left between them. The CDR3 runs to 15 residues. The CDR3 sequence is CATSRGAGMNTEAFF. The CDR3, as DNA: TGTGCCACCAGCAGAGGGGCAGGAATGAACACTGAAGCTTTCTTT.

The V gene is TRBV16, the J gene TRBJ1-1, with 7 nucleotides matching TRBD1. The germline CDR1 and CDR2 sequences are KGHSY and FQNENV. The CDR3 sequence is 14 residues long. The J segment lost 1 base and the V segment lost 6 bases, leaving 5 bases of the junction unmatched. CDR3 sequence reads: CASRVTGANTEAFF. In nucleotides, the CDR3 is TGTGCCAGCAGAGTAACAGGGGCGAACACTGAAGCTTTCTTT.

This clonotype was seen many times. The rearrangement links TRBV10-3 to TRBJ2-7; 7 bases line up with TRBD1. Germline V gene lookup returns CDR1 ENHRY and CDR2 SYGVKD. The CDR3 has 13 residues. V gave up 8 bases and J gave up 5 bases; unmatched junction bases: 9. The CDR3 sequence: CAISGTALHEQYF. In nucleotides, the CDR3 is TGTGCCATCTCCGGGACAGCTCTCCACGAGCAGTACTTC.

This clonotype was seen more than once but under ten times. This chain joins TRBV30 and TRBJ2-7; tentative D call: TRBD1 (6 bases). The CDR3 is 13 residues long. Looked up from germline, CDR1 is GTSNPN and CDR2 is SVGIG (reference sequence). V was pared by 5 bases and J by 2 bases, with 13 bases between. Here the CDR3 DNA reads TGTGCCTGGTCCGGGACACGGCCCTACGAGCAGTACTTC. This sequence encodes CAWSGTRPYEQYF.

This clonotype was seen many times. This rearrangement joins TRBV7-3 to TRBJ1-1; possible D gene TRBD1, 6 bases. The CDR3 length is 14 residues. CDR1 and CDR2 from the germline V gene are SGHTA and FQGTGA. V gave up 5 bases and J gave up 10 bases, with 20 bases separating them. CDR3 nucleotides: TGTGCCAGCAGCCTAGGGGGGCAGAGTGAAGCAGCTTTCTTT. Its protein is CASSLGGQSEAAFF.

The chain couples TRBV5-1 to TRBJ2-2; 8 bases agree with TRBD2. Germline V lookup: CDR1 SGHRS, CDR2 YFSETQ. This CDR3 contains 16 residues. With V trimmed by 4 bases and J by 0 bases, 5 bases remained unmatched. In DNA, the CDR3 is TGCGCCAGCAGCCCCCAACTAGCGGCGAACACCGGGGAGCTGTTTTTT. Translated: CASSPQLAANTGELFF.

This clonotype was counted ten times or more. The chain employs TRBV11-2 and TRBJ2-5; 11 nucleotides agree with TRBD1. CDR3 size: 15 residues. The J segment lost 4 bases and the V segment lost 2 bases, leaving 3 bases of the junction unmatched. The germline gives CDR1 SGHAT, CDR2 FQNNGV. The CDR3 sequence is CASSLMGQGGETQYF. The CDR3 DNA reads TGTGCCAGCAGCTTAATGGGACAGGGGGGAGAGACCCAGTACTTC.

With regard to this clonotype: A much larger clonotype is one base distant, so this may be a read error. Given the absence of the conserved phenylalanine or tryptophan at the CDR3 end, a read error is likely. The chain joins TRBV2 to TRBJ2-7, with D possibly TRBD1 on 6 matching bases. The CDR3 loop spans 12 amino acids. The germline CDR1 and CDR2 sequences are SNHLY and FYNNEI. Deletions cut 5 bases from V and 6 bases from J, with 11 bases between. The CDR3 DNA follows: TGTGCCAGCAGTTCACAGGGTCTCGAGCAGTACTAC. This encodes CASSSQGLEQYY.

J is TRBJ2-2 and V is TRBV7-2; the D call may be TRBD1 or TRBD2 (5 bases each). Germline lookup yields CDR1 SGHTA and CDR2 FQGNSA. This CDR3 region has 17 residues. Trimming stripped 2 bases from V and 5 bases from J, with 18 bases between. The CDR3, as DNA: TGTGCCAGCAGCTTAAAGGGGATGGGACCCTTTACCGGGGAGCTGTTTTTT. Translating gives CASSLKGMGPFTGELFF.

This clonotype was detected ten times or more. The chain carries TRBV6-2 or TRBV6-3 and TRBJ1-2, with a tentative D call TRBD1 (6 bases). Trimming took 7 bases from V and 1 from J, leaving 13 bases between them. This CDR3 contains 14 residues. Germline-derived CDR1 and CDR2 are MNHEY and SVGEGT. The CDR3, as DNA: TGTGCCAGCACCACAGGGTCGGTTAACTATGGCTACACCTTC. Amino acids: CASTTGSVNYGYTF.

This clonotype was observed at least ten times. The V call is TRBV12-3 or TRBV12-4, the J call TRBJ2-2; D not resolved. With 2 bases removed from V and 0 bases from J, the gap between germline ends came to 10 bases. The length of the CDR3 is 16 residues. CDR3 coding DNA: TGTGCCAGCAGTTTAAGGAAAGGTCCGAACACCGGGGAGCTGTTTTTT. Protein sequence: CASSLRKGPNTGELFF.

This clonotype was seen ten or more times. The rearrangement links TRBV6-1 to TRBJ2-3; 13 bases are shared with TRBD2. Looked up from germline, CDR1 is MNHNS and CDR2 is SASEGT. The CDR3 spans 15 residues. The V segment lost 5 bases and the J segment 7 bases; nucleotides outside the gene matches: 6. CDR3 bases: TGTGCCAGCAGTCCCACTAGCGGGGGGGCTTATACGCAGTATTTT. Translated, it gives CASSPTSGGAYTQYF.

This clonotype showed up many times. The chain couples TRBV5-5 to TRBJ2-1; TRBD1 matches at 7 bases. Losses at the gene ends were 0 bases for V and 13 bases for J; bases not matched to a gene: 4. Germline V gives CDR1 SGHKS, CDR2 YYEKEE (reference sequence). This CDR3 contains 12 residues. The CDR3 coding sequence is TGTGCCAGCAGCTTGGAAACAGGGGATCAGTTCTTC. Its translation is CASSLETGDQFF.

This clonotype was observed many times. V and J are TRBV30 and TRBJ2-1; no clear D. Deletions cut 0 bases from V and 9 bases from J, with 6 bases between. Germline CDR1 and CDR2: GTSNPN and SVGIG (reference sequence). The CDR3 is made up of 11 amino acids. For the CDR3, the DNA is TGTGCCTGGAGTGTAAACGTTGAGCAGTTCTTC. Its translation: CAWSVNVEQFF.

This clonotype came up many times. V usage is TRBV5-1 and J usage is TRBJ1-1, with a weak D call TRBD1 (6 bases). CDR3 size: 14 residues. Trimming pared 3 bases from V and 5 bases from J, leaving 14 bases between. Germline V gene lookup returns CDR1 SGHRS and CDR2 YFSETQ. The CDR3 DNA follows: TGCGCCAGCAGCTGGGGACGGAGGGGGACTGAAGCTTTCTTT. Translation gives CASSWGRRGTEAFF.